The 6 T cell receptor beta chains reported below all come from one sample, sequenced in a study of cytomegalovirus exposure and HLA in healthy donors. PCR employed 60 Vbeta and 13 Jbeta primers. Profiling relied on immunoSEQ multiplex PCR, and the TCRdb table lists in-frame clones only, not all of them. The data hold roughly 120,000 clones, with 55% to 70% observed a single time. The sample comprised PBMCs. The origin of the receptors is a woman in her twenties or thirties in good health and CMV-seronegative.

The V call is TRBV5-4, the J call TRBJ2-3, with 8 bases lining up with TRBD2. The J segment lost 7 bases and the V segment lost 3 bases, leaving 10 bases of the junction unmatched. There are 15 residues in the CDR3. Germline CDR1 is SGHNT and CDR2 is YYREEE (reference sequence). The chain's CDR3 is CASSSPTGTRNTQYF. The DNA for the CDR3 is TGTGCCAGCAGCTCGCCGACCGGGACTAGAAATACGCAGTATTTT.

The genes are TRBV7-3 and TRBJ2-1, with D tentatively TRBD1 (6 bases). The CDR3 extends over 14 amino acids. CDR1 and CDR2 (germline): SGHTA, FQGTGA. With 3 bases removed from V and 5 bases from J, the gap between germline ends came to 11 bases. The CDR3 sequence: CASSFPGVDNEQFF. The CDR3 DNA sequence: TGTGCCAGCAGCTTCCCAGGGGTCGACAATGAGCAGTTCTTC.

This chain joins TRBV2 and TRBJ2-3, with D perhaps matching TRBD1 (6 bases). Trimming pared 5 bases from V and 5 bases from J, leaving 8 bases between. CDR3 size: 12 residues. Looked up from germline, CDR1 is SNHLY and CDR2 is FYNNEI. Written as DNA, the CDR3 is TGTGCCAGCAGTCAACAGGGAGATACGCAGTATTTT. It is translated as CASSQQGDTQYF.

The rearrangement joins TRBV11-3 to TRBJ2-7; 10 bases fit TRBD2. The V gene's germline CDR1 is SGHNT and CDR2 YENEEA. Germline trimming cut 4 bases from V and 6 bases from J; bases unmatched to any gene: 12. The CDR3 has 16 amino acids. CDR3 DNA sequence: TGTGCCAGCAGCTGGCGGGGGCTAGCGGGAGTCTCCGAGCAGTACTTC. This translates into CASSWRGLAGVSEQYF. Complete variable domain (other parts from reference TRBV11-3 and TRBJ2-7): EAGVVQSPRYKIIEKKQPVAFWCNPISGHNTLYWYLQNLGQGPELLIRYENEEAVDDSQLPKDRFSAERLKGVDSTLKIQPAELGDSAVYLCASSWRGLAGVSEQYFGPGTRLTVT.

The chain is built from TRBV19 and TRBJ2-7, with a weak D call TRBD1 (5 bases). The germline V and J ends were trimmed by 6 bases and 4 bases, with 7 bases remaining between them. In germline, CDR1 is LNHDA, CDR2 SQIVND (reference sequence). The CDR3 consists of 11 residues. The CDR3 DNA reads as TGTGCCAGTAGAAACAGGTACGAGCAGTACTTC. The encoded protein is CASRNRYEQYF.

In this sample, this clone turned up once. The chain employs TRBV5-6 and TRBJ2-7; 8 positions agree with TRBD1. The CDR3 covers 14 residues. CDR1 SGHDT and CDR2 YYEEEE come from the germline V gene. Trimming took 2 bases from V and 2 from J; bases not matched to a gene: 3. CDR3 amino acids: CASSLKDRAYEQYF. The CDR3 DNA reads as TGTGCCAGCAGCTTAAAGGACAGGGCCTACGAGCAGTACTTC.